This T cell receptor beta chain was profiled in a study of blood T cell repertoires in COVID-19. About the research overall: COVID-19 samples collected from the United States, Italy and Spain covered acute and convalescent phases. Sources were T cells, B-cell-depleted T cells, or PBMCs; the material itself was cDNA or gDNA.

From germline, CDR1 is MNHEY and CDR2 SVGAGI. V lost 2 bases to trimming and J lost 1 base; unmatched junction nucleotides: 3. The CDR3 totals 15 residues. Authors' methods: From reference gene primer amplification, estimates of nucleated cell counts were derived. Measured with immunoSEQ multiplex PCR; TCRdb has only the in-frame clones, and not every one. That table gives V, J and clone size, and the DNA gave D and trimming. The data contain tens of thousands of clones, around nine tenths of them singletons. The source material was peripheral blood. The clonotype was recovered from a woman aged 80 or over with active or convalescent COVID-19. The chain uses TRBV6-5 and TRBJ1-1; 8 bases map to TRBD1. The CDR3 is CASSYPGQGNTEAFF. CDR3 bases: TGTGCCAGCAGTTACCCAGGACAGGGGAACACTGAAGCTTTCTTT.